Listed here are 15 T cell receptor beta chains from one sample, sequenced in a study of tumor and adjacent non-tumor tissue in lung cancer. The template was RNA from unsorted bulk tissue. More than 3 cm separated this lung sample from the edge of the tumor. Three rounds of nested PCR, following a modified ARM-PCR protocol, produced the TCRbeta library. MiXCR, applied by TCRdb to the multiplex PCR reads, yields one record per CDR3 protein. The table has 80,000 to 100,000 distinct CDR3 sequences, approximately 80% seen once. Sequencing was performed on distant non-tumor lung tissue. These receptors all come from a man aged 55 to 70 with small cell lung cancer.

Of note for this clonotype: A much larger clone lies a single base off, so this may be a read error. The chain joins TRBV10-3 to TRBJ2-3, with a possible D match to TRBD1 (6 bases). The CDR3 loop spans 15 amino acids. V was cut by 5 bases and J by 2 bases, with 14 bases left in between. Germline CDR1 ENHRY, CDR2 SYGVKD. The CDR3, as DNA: TGTGCCATCAGTTCCCCAGGGGCTAACACAGATACGCAGTATTTT. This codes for CAISSPGANTDTQYF.

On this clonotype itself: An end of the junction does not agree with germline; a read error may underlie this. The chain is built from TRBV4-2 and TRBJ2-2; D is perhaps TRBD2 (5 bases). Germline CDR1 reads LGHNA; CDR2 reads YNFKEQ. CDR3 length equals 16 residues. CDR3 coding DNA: TGTGCCAGCAGCCAAGGAGGTGGTGGATCCACCGGGGAGCAGGTTTTT. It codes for CASSQGGGGSTGEQVF.

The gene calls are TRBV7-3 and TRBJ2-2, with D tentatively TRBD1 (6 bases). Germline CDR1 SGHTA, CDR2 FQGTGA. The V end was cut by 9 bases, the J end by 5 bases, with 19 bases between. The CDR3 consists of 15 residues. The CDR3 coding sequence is TGTGCCAGTGGCGTCCCGGACAGCCCTACCGGGGAGCTGTTTTTT. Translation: CASGVPDSPTGELFF.

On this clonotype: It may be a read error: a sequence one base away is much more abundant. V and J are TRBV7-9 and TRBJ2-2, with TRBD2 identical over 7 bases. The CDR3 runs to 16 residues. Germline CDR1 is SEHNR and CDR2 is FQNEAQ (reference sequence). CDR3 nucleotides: TGTGCCAGCAGCTTAGGATACAGCGGGAACTCCGGGGGGCTGTTTTTT. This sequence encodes CASSLGYSGNSGGLFF.

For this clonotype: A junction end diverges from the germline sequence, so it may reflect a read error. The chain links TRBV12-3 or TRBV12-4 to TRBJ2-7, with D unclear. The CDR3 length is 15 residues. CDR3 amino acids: CASSWAQQGYYEQYF. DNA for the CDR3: TGCGCCAGCAGTTGGGCCCAGCAAGGGTACTACGAGCAGTACTTC.

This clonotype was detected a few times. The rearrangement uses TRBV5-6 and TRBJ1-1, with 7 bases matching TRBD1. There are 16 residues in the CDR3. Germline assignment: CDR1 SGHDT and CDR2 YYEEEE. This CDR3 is CTNSLASGTVNTEAFF. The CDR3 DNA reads TGTACCAACAGCTTGGCCTCCGGGACAGTGAACACTGAAGCTTTCTTT.

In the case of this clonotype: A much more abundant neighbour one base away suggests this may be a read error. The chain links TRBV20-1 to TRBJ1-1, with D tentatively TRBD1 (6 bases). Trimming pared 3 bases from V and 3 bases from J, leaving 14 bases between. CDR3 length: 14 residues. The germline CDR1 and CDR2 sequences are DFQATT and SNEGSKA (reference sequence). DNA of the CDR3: TGCAGTGCTAGTTCAGGGGAGGCTTACACTGAAGCTTTCTTT. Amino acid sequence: CSASSGEAYTEAFF.

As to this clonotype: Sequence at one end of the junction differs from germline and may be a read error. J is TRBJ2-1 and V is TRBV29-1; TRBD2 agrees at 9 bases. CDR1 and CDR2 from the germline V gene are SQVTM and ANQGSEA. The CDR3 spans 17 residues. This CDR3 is CSVEDQNLAGRFKEQSF. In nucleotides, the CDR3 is TGCAGCGTTGAAGATCAAAATCTAGCGGGACGATTCAAAGAGCAGTCCTTC.

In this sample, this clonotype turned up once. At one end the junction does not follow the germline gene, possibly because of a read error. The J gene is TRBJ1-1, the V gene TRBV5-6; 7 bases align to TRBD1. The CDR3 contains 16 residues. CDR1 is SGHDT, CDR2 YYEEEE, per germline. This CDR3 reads CVRSLTSGTANTEAFF. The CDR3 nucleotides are TGTGTCAGAAGCTTGACCTCCGGGACAGCGAACACAGAAGCTTTCTTT.

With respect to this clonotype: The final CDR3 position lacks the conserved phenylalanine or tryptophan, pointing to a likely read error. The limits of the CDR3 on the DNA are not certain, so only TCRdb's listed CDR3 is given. CDR3 sequence: CASSYGGEAFC. V usage is TRBV12-3 or TRBV12-4 and J usage is TRBJ1-1; the table's D call, TRBD1, was not checked against the DNA. A total of 11 residues make up the CDR3, ends included.

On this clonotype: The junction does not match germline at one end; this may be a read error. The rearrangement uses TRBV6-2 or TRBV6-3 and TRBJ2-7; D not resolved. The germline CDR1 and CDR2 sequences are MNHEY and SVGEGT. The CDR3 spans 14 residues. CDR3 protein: CASKIAGAPMEHYF. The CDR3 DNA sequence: TGTGCCAGCAAGATTGCAGGAGCCCCTATGGAGCATTACTTC.

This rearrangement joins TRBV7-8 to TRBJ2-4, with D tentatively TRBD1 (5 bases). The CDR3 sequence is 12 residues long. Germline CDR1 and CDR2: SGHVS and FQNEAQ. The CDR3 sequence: CDNSLNQGIQYF. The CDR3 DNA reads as TGTGACAACAGCTTGAACCAGGGCATTCAGTACTTC.

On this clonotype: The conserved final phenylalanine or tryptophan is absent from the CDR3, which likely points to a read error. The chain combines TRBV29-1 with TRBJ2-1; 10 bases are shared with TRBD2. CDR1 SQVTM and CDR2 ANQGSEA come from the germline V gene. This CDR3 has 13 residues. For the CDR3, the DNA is TGTAGCGCACCGGGACTAGCGAGACTAGAGCAGTTCTAC. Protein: CSAPGLARLEQFY.

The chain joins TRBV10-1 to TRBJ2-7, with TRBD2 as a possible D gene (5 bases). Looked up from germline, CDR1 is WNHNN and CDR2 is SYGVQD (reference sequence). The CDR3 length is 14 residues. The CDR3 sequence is CAGSELGSPNEQYV. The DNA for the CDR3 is TGCGCCGGCAGTGAATTAGGGAGCCCTAACGAGCAGTACGTC.

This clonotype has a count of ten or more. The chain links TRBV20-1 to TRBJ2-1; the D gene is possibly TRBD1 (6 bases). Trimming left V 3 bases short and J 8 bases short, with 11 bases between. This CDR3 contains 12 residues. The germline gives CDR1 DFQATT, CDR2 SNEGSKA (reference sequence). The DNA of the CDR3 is TGCAGTGCTAGTCGCAGGGGCGATGAGCAGTTCTTC. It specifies CSASRRGDEQFF.